This entry describes one T cell receptor (beta chain). Antigen specificity is unknown. This record comes from a study of cytomegalovirus exposure and HLA in healthy donors. Germline V gene sequence: CDR1 MGHRA, CDR2 YSYEKL. Deletions cut 0 bases from V and 4 bases from J, with 16 bases between. The CDR3 is 16 residues long. A multiplex PCR was run with 60 Vbeta primers and 13 Jbeta primers. Profiling relied on immunoSEQ multiplex PCR, and the TCRdb table lists in-frame clones only, not all of them. The sample lists roughly 290,000 clones; 70% to 90% were seen once. Findings of the study overall: The study labeled 150 or so TCR beta chains cytomegalovirus-associated. The authors excluded some V segments, including TRBV6-2 and TRBV6-3, as indistinguishable.

This sequence originates from a woman in her late teens or twenties in good health and CMV-seronegative. The chain couples TRBV4-1 to TRBJ2-7, with D tentatively TRBD1 (5 bases). The specimen sequenced was PBMCs. CDR3 sequence reads: CASSQDPGPGMYEQYF. The DNA for the CDR3 is TGCGCCAGCAGCCAAGATCCAGGGCCAGGTATGTACGAGCAGTACTTC.